This T cell receptor beta chain was observed in a study of blood T cell repertoires in COVID-19. With 3 bases removed from V and 0 bases from J, the gap between germline ends came to 18 bases. Germline loops: CDR1 DFQATT, CDR2 SNEGSKA (reference sequence). There are 17 residues in the CDR3. Authors' analysis steps: Amplification with reference gene primers provided the estimates of nucleated cell counts. Sequencing used immunoSEQ multiplex PCR; TCRdb keeps in-frame clones, though not all of them. Clonal size and the V and J genes are those of that table, whereas D and trimming came from the DNA. The table shows around 75,000 clones, with about 89% occurring only once.

The V gene is TRBV20-1, the J gene TRBJ1-5; TRBD1 is a possible D gene (6 bases). Sample: peripheral blood. The receptor was derived from a man between 60 and 75 years old with acute or convalescent COVID-19. The CDR3 nucleotides are TGCAGTGCTAGTTTGGGGGCGGGGGCATATAGCAATCAGCCCCAGCATTTT. Translation: CSASLGAGAYSNQPQHF.